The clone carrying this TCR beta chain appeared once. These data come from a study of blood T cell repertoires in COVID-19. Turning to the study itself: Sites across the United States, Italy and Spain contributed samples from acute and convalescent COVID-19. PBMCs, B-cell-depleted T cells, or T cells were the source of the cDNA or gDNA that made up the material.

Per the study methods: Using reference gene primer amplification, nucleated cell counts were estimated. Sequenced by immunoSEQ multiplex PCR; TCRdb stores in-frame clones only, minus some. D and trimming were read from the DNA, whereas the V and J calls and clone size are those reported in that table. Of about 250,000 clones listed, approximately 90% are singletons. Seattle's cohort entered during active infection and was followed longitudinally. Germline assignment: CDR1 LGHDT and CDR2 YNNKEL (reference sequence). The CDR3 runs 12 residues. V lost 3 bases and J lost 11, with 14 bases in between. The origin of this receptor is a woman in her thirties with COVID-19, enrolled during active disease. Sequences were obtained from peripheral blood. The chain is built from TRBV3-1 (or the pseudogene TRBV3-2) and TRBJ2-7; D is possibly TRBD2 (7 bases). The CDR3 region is CASSQSTGREYF. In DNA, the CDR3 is TGTGCCAGCAGCCAGTCAACAGGGAGGGAGTACTTC.